This T cell receptor (beta chain) was retrieved from a study of T-cell memory formation after mild COVID-19. 5'RACE, which relied on constant-segment primers, yielded TCR alpha and TCR beta cDNA libraries carrying sample barcodes and UMIs. TCRdb independently ran MiXCR on the 5' RACE reads; one entry per CDR3 protein. The repertoire holds over 150,000 distinct CDR3 sequences, about 20% seen once, with more than 20% in the top ten. In the case of this clonotype: The target antigen is unknown.

Germline loops: CDR1 SGHAT, CDR2 FQNNGV. The CDR3 has 16 amino acids. V shed 0 bases and J 3 bases; nucleotides not matched to a gene: 5. The study's findings and limits: Pre-infection memory showed some responding clones, and this suggested that cross-reactive memory joined. Day 15 to 85 contractors were CD4/CD8 balanced; later expanders leaned CD4+.

The sequenced sample was PBMCs or a T cell subset sorted from them (not recorded which). The chain combines TRBV11-2 with TRBJ2-3; 8 bases are a match to TRBD2. The sequence was collected from an adult woman who had mild COVID-19 (a few samples of this study predate the infection). Cell type and time point are not known. The CDR3, as DNA: TGTGCCAGCAGCTTAGATCCGGGAGGGGGGACAGATACGCAGTATTTT. As protein: CASSLDPGGGTDTQYF.